The 21 T cell receptor beta chains reported below all come from one sample, sequenced in a study of cytotoxic CD8 clonotypes in ibrutinib-treated CLL. The table came from immunoSEQ multiplex PCR; TCRdb's copy has only in-frame clones and leaves some out. Altogether 60,000 to 65,000 clones are present, roughly 50% being singletons, with the ten largest covering about 15%. This material consisted of PBMCs, taken after 12 months of ibrutinib treatment. All receptors derive from a human donor with chronic lymphocytic leukemia.

The rearrangement links TRBV28 to TRBJ1-2; D call uncertain. This CDR3 is built from 15 residues. The V end was cut by 3 bases, the J end by 5 bases, with 16 bases between. CDR1 is MDHEN, CDR2 SYDVKM, per germline. CDR3 in DNA: TGTGCCAGCAGTTTGTCCCCCCCCCAAAGATATGGCTACACCTTC. Protein product: CASSLSPPQRYGYTF.

The chain employs TRBV28 and TRBJ1-3; tentative D call: TRBD1 (6 bases). Germline loops: CDR1 MDHEN, CDR2 SYDVKM. The CDR3 sequence is 15 residues long. Trimming shortened V by 2 bases and J by 0 bases, and 8 bases separated the two germline ends. In DNA, the CDR3 is TGTGCCAGCAGTTTAAGGGGGGTCTCTGGAAACACCATATATTTT. Encoded protein: CASSLRGVSGNTIYF.

The V gene is TRBV6-6, the J gene TRBJ2-4; D unclear. Trimming took off 5 bases at V and 3 bases at J, with 17 bases between the two ends. Germline CDR1 MNHNY, CDR2 SVGAGI (reference sequence). There are 16 residues in the CDR3. The CDR3 bases are TGTGCCAGCAGTCCCATAGCTGGGATCAGCAAAAACATTCAGTACTTC. Translated: CASSPIAGISKNIQYF.

J is TRBJ2-7 and V is TRBV5-1, with a weak D call TRBD2 (5 bases). The V gene lost 4 bases and the J gene lost 3 bases, with 14 bases spanning the gap. CDR1 SGHRS and CDR2 YFSETQ come from the germline V gene. CDR3 length: 14 residues. The CDR3 bases are TGCGCCAGCAGCCCGAGGGCGGGCAACTACGAGCAGTACGTC. Protein: CASSPRAGNYEQYV.

This chain links TRBV7-8 with TRBJ2-1; 7 bases are shared with TRBD2. There are 17 residues in the CDR3. J gave up 9 bases and V 4 bases, and 18 bases lay outside the gene matches. Germline assignment: CDR1 SGHVS and CDR2 FQNEAQ. In DNA, the CDR3 is TGTGCCAGCAGCTCCCAAGAAGGATGGACTAGGGGCGGTGAGCAGTTCTTC. Translation: CASSSQEGWTRGGEQFF.

The rearrangement uses TRBV6-5 and TRBJ2-5, with 9 bases lining up with TRBD1. The germline CDR1 and CDR2 sequences are MNHEY and SVGAGI. The J segment lost 5 bases and the V segment lost 6 bases, leaving 7 bases of the junction unmatched. The CDR3 is made up of 14 amino acids. In DNA, the CDR3 is TGTGCCAGCAGAGCAACAGGGGGCCGGGAGACCCAGTACTTC. Residues: CASRATGGRETQYF.

This clone was observed a few times. This sequence joins TRBV7-2 and TRBJ2-3, with 7 bases matching TRBD2. CDR1 is SGHTA and CDR2 is FQGNSA in the germline V gene. The CDR3 length is 15 residues. V lost 8 bases to trimming and J lost 5 bases; unmatched junction nucleotides: 13. The CDR3 loop is CASSVWGGRGDTQYF. Written as DNA, the CDR3 is TGTGCCAGCTCGGTGTGGGGAGGGCGCGGAGATACGCAGTATTTT.

The chain couples TRBV7-9 to TRBJ2-5; the D gene is possibly TRBD1 (6 bases). The CDR3 spans 15 residues. The V end was cut by 5 bases, the J end by 5 bases, with 18 bases between. CDR1 and CDR2 from the germline V gene are SEHNR and FQNEAQ (reference sequence). The CDR3 nucleotides read TGTGCCAGCAGCCGAACAGGGAGTTGGTACGAGACCCAGTACTTC. It specifies CASSRTGSWYETQYF.

This chain links TRBV19 with TRBJ1-2, with D tentatively TRBD1 (5 bases). V was shortened by 5 bases and J by 4 bases, with 20 bases between the two germline ends. The CDR3 length is 16 residues. CDR1 LNHDA and CDR2 SQIVND come from the germline V gene (reference sequence). The CDR3 here is CASSSDTRPVFYGYTF. CDR3 bases: TGTGCCAGTAGTTCGGACACCCGGCCGGTTTTCTATGGCTACACCTTC.

V usage is TRBV18 and J usage is TRBJ1-3; D is undetermined. Germline CDR1 is KGHSH and CDR2 is LQKENI. V lost 6 bases to trimming and J lost 0 bases, with 15 bases between them. The CDR3 is 16 amino acids. The CDR3 protein is CASSRNTALSGNTIYF. In nucleotides, the CDR3 is TGTGCCAGCTCCCGGAATACAGCACTCTCTGGAAACACCATATATTTT.

J is TRBJ2-1 and V is TRBV6-5; 8 bases are a match to TRBD1. The CDR3 is 12 residues long. The trim removed 6 bases at V and 12 bases at J, leaving 7 bases unmatched. Germline CDR1 and CDR2: MNHEY and SVGAGI. Here the CDR3 DNA reads TGTGCCAGCAGCCTAGGACAGGGCGGGCAGTTCTTC. Translation: CASSLGQGGQFF.

The chain uses TRBV11-3 and TRBJ2-3; D uncertain. Trimming shortened V by 4 bases and J by 5 bases, and 7 bases separated the two germline ends. CDR1 is SGHNT and CDR2 is YENEEA in the germline V gene. The length of the CDR3 is 12 residues. CDR3 sequence reads: CASSYPGDTQYF. The CDR3 DNA is TGTGCCAGCAGCTACCCCGGAGATACGCAGTATTTT.

This clone was seen only once. V gene TRBV27 combines with J gene TRBJ1-5, with a weak D call TRBD1 (6 bases). Germline CDR1 MNHEY, CDR2 SMNVEV (reference sequence). V lost 5 bases to trimming and J lost 4 bases, with 15 bases between them. The CDR3 extends over 15 amino acids. This CDR3 reads CASSNQGRGNQPQHF. The CDR3 DNA is TGTGCCAGCAGTAATCAAGGCAGGGGAAATCAGCCCCAGCATTTT.

The chain joins TRBV6-5 to TRBJ1-1, with D tentatively TRBD1 (5 bases). V lost 4 bases and J lost 3, with 6 bases in between. Germline V gene data show CDR1 as MNHEY and CDR2 as SVGAGI. CDR3 length: 12 residues. The CDR3 loop is CASSSGYTEAFF. DNA for the CDR3: TGTGCCAGCAGTTCAGGGTACACTGAAGCTTTCTTT.

CDR3 residues: CASSQVGGSYGYTF. In nucleotides, the CDR3 is TGCGCCAGCAGCCAAGTTGGGGGCTCCTATGGCTACACCTTC. The chain couples TRBV4-1 to TRBJ1-2; D is perhaps TRBD1 (6 bases). This CDR3 contains 14 residues. V was clipped by 1 base and J by 4 bases, with 10 bases between them. Germline-derived CDR1 and CDR2 are MGHRA and YSYEKL.

V gene TRBV5-1 combines with J gene TRBJ2-5; the D gene is possibly TRBD2 (7 bases). Looked up from germline, CDR1 is SGHRS and CDR2 is YFSETQ. The V and J ends lost 3 bases and 5 bases respectively, with 17 bases between them. CDR3 length: 15 residues. CDR3 in amino acids: CASSSREQGGETQYF. The CDR3, as DNA: TGCGCCAGCAGCTCCCGGGAACAGGGAGGGGAGACCCAGTACTTC.

V is TRBV2 and J is TRBJ2-3; D possibly matches TRBD1 or TRBD2 (6 bases each). Per the germline V gene, CDR1 is SNHLY and CDR2 is FYNNEI. The CDR3 totals 14 residues. V was cut by 1 base and J by 7 bases, with 12 bases left in between. CDR3 nucleotides: TGTGCCAGCAGTGAAGGGGGGCGCGGGAATACGCAGTATTTT. As protein: CASSEGGRGNTQYF.

This clone was counted only a few times. The chain recombines TRBV2 with TRBJ1-2; 8 bases map to TRBD1. The CDR3 is 11 amino acids. The V segment lost 10 bases and the J segment 10 bases; nucleotides outside the gene matches: 8. From germline, CDR1 is SNHLY and CDR2 FYNNEI. CDR3: CATRQGIAYTF. For the CDR3, the DNA is TGTGCCACCAGACAGGGGATAGCCTACACCTTC.

The chain employs TRBV6-6 and TRBJ1-2; TRBD1 agrees at 10 bases. The V and J ends lost 4 bases and 5 bases, in that order; junction bases with no gene match: 7. CDR3 size: 15 residues. CDR1 is MNHNY, CDR2 SVGAGI, per germline (reference sequence). The CDR3 protein is CASSWDRGDVYGYTF. The CDR3 DNA reads as TGTGCCAGCAGTTGGGACAGGGGTGACGTGTATGGCTACACCTTC.

The rearrangement joins TRBV7-9 to TRBJ1-1, with D hard to call. CDR3 length equals 16 residues. Germline V gene data show CDR1 as SEHNR and CDR2 as FQNEAQ (reference sequence). Trimming removed 5 bases at V and 1 base at J, with 17 bases between. CDR3 DNA sequence: TGTGCCAGCAGCCCCCAGTTATTGAGCAAGAACACTGAAGCTTTCTTT. Protein sequence: CASSPQLLSKNTEAFF.

The chain is built from TRBV7-2 and TRBJ2-3, with D uncertain. Germline V CDR1 and CDR2: SGHTA, FQGNSA. The CDR3 sequence is 13 residues long. Trimming pared 0 bases from V and 4 bases from J, leaving 5 bases between. CDR3 in DNA: TGTGCCAGCAGCTTAGCTGGGGCAGATACGCAGTATTTT. This gives the protein CASSLAGADTQYF.